This T cell receptor beta chain was captured by sequencing in a study of blood T cell repertoires in COVID-19. Using immunoSEQ multiplex PCR, the repertoire was profiled, and TCRdb retains in-frame clones only, with some absent. Seen here are about 370,000 clones, around 90% observed once, and the top ten hold 3%. The sequence was obtained from a woman aged 30 to 39 with COVID-19, enrolled during active disease. Sample: peripheral blood.

CDR3 sequence (DNA): TGTGCCAGCAGCCCGAGGATAAGCCCAGATACGCAGTATTTT. Protein product: CASSPRISPDTQYF. V gene TRBV3-1 (or the pseudogene TRBV3-2) combines with J gene TRBJ2-3; D uncertain. CDR1 and CDR2 from the germline V gene are LGHDT and YNNKEL (reference sequence). Trimming pared 4 bases from V and 4 bases from J, leaving 12 bases between. The CDR3 contains 14 residues.